Sequencing of this T cell receptor beta chain was carried out in a study of T cell responses to AZD1222 COVID-19 vaccine. Whole-study findings and limits: Seropositive status at baseline applied to only six AZD1222 recipients. Researchers took repertoire samples only after the peak T cell response had come.

TCRdb's copy holds only in-frame clones and misses some; the assay was immunoSEQ multiplex PCR. The sample contains approximately 140,000 clones, more than 85% of which appear only once. About this clone: Its matching antigen is unknown.

The clonotype comes from an adult in good health. The material was peripheral blood, obtained on day 0 of AZD1222 vaccination.

The CDR3 DNA follows: TGTGCCAGCAGCAGGGACTACTACGAGCAGTACTTC. Amino acids: CASSRDYYEQYF. The chain couples TRBV7-9 to TRBJ2-7, with 7 bases matching TRBD2. Germline V CDR1 and CDR2: SEHNR, FQNEAQ (reference sequence). The CDR3 spans 12 residues. Trimming removed 5 bases from V and 3 bases from J; junction bases left unmatched: 1. The full variable domain, with the rest looked up from reference TRBV7-9 and TRBJ2-7, is DTGVSQNPRHKITKRGQNVTFRCDPISEHNRLYWYRQTLGQGPEFLTYFQNEAQLEKSRLLSDRFSAERPKGSFSTLEIQRTEQGDSAMYLCASSRDYYEQYFGPGTRLTVT.